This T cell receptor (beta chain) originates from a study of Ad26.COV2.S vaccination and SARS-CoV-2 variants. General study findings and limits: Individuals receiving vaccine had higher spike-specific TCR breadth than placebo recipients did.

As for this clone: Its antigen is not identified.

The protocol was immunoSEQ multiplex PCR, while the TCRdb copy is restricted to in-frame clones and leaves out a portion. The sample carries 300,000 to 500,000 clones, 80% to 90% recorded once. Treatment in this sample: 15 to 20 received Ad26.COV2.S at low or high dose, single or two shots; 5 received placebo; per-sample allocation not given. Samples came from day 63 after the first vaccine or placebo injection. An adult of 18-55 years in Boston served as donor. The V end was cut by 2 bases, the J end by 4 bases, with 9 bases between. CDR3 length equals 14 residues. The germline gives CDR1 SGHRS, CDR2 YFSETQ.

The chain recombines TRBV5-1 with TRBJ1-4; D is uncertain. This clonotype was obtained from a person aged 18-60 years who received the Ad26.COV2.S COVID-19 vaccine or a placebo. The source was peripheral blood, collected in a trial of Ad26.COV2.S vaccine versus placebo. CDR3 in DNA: TGCGCCAGCAGCTTTTCAGAGAGTAATGAAAAACTGTTTTTT. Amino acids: CASSFSESNEKLFF.